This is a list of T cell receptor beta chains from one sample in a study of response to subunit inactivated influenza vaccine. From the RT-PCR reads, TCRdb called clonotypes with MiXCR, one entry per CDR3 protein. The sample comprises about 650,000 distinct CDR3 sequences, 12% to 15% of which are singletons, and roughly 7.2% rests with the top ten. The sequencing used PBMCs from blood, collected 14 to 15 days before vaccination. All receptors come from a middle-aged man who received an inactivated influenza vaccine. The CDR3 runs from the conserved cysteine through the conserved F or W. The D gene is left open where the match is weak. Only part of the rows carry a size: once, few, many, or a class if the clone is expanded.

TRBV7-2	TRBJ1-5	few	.	CASSLDRFEPQHF	TGTGCCAGCAGCTTAGACAGGTTCGAACCCCAGCATTTT
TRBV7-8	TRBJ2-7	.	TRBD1	CASSTDRPCQQYF	TGTGCCAGCAGCACGGACAGGCCGTGCCAGCAGTACTTC
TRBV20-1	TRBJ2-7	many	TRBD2	CSASLSGGYEQYF	TGCAGTGCTAGTCTTAGCGGGGGCTACGAGCAGTACTTC
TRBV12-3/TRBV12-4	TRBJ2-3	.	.	CASSLRYSRGDTQYF	TGTGCCAGCAGCCTTCGATATTCCCGGGGAGATACGCAGTATTTT
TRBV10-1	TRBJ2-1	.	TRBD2	CASSREGQQFF	TGCGCCAGCAGTAGGGAGGGACAGCAGTTCTTC
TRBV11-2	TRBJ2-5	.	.	CASRPFTGTAQETQYF	TGTGCCAGCAGACCATTCACCGGGACGGCACAAGAGACCCAGTACTTC
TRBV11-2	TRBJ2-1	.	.	CASSLDRSSNEQFF	TGTGCCAGCAGCTTAGATCGAAGTTCAAATGAGCAGTTCTTC
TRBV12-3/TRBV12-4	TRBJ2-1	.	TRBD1	CASSASGGGEQFF	TGTGCCAGCAGTGCCTCAGGGGGCGGTGAGCAGTTCTTC
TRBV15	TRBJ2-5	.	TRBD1	CATSRDLTSQGASWETQYF	TGTGCCACCAGCAGAGACCTGACCTCACAGGGGGCAAGCTGGGAGACCCAGTACTTC
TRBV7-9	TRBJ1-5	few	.	CASSGGRNQPQHF	TGTGCCAGCAGCGGCGGAAGGAATCAGCCCCAGCATTTT
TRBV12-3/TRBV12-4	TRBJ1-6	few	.	CASSLAGAGSPLHF	TGTGCCAGCAGCCTTGCCGGGGCTGGCTCACCCCTCCACTTT
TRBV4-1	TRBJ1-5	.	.	CASSQVAVGSQPQHF	TGCGCCAGCAGCCAAGTTGCAGTTGGAAGTCAGCCCCAGCATTTT
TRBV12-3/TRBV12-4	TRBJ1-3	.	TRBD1	CASSSGQGGDTIYF	TGTGCCAGCAGTTCCGGACAGGGCGGCGACACCATATATTTT